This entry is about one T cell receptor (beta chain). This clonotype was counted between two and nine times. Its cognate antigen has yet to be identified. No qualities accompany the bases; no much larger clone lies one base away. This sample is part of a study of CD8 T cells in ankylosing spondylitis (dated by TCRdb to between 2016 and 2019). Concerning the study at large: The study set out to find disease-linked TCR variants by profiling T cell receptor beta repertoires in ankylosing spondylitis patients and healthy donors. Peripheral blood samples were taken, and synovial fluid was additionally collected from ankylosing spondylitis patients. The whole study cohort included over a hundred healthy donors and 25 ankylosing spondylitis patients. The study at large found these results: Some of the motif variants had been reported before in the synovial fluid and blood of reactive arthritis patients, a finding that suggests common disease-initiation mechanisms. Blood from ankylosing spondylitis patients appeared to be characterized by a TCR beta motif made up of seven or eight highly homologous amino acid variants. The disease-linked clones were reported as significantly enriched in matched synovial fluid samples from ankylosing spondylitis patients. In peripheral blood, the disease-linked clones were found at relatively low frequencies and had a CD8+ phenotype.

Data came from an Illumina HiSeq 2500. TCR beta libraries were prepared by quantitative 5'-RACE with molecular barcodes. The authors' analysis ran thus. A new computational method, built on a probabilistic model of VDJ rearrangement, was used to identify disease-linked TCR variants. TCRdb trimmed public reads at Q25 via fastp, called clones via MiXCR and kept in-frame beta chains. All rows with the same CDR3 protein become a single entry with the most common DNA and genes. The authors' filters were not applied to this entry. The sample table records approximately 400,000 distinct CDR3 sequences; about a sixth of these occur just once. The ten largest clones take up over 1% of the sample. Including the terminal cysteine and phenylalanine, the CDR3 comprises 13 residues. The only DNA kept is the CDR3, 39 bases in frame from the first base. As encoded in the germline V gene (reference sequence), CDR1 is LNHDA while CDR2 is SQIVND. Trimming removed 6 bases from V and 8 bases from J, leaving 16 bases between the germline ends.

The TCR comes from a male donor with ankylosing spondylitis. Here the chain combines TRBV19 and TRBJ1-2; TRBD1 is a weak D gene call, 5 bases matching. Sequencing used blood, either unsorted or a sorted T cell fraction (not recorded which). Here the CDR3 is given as CASRRRAGDGYTF. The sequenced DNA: TGTGCCAGTAGAAGGAGGGCGGGGGACGGCTACACCTTC.